This TCR beta chain emerged from a study of T cell responses to AZD1222 COVID-19 vaccine. There are 15 residues in the CDR3. With 2 bases clipped from V and 4 bases from J, the junction kept 6 bases outside the gene matches. From germline, CDR1 is GTSNPN and CDR2 SVGIG (reference sequence). TCRdb's table, derived via immunoSEQ multiplex PCR, lists solely in-frame clones and lacks some. Here the sample spans about 150,000 clones, about 91% being singletons. The receptor was derived from an adult in good health. V and J are TRBV30 and TRBJ1-4; TRBD1 matches at 8 bases. Here the sequenced sample was peripheral blood, taken on day 0 of MenACWY control vaccination. The CDR3 spells CAWSTGQGLNEKLFF. Written as DNA, the CDR3 is TGTGCCTGGAGTACCGGACAGGGTCTTAATGAAAAACTGTTTTTT.